This T cell receptor beta chain was obtained from a study of T cells in Graves' hyperthyroidism and ophthalmopathy. TCR beta CDR3 region amplification was performed from RNA transcripts. Using the HTBI primer set, a first-round RT-PCR was run on the TCR CDR3. TCRdb reanalysed the multiplex PCR reads using MiXCR and keeps one entry per CDR3 protein. The sample records about 320,000 distinct CDR3 sequences, approximately 17% being singletons. Findings of the study overall: Among clonotypes expanded in thyroid above 0.001, most were also found in blood.

Germline CDR1 DFQATT, CDR2 SNEGSKA (reference sequence). V was trimmed by 3 bases and J by 8 bases, leaving 16 bases between them. This CDR3 comprises 13 residues. On this clonotype itself: What it binds is unknown. A clone one base away is much larger, so this may be a read error. Because the CDR3 is missing its conserved closing phenylalanine or tryptophan, this is likely a read error.

Exclusions: uncontrolled infection, other autoimmune disease, pregnancy, lactation. Diagnoses rested on clinical symptoms, serum thyroxine and TRAb, thyroid ultrasound and orbital computed tomography. The sequence came from a man under 40 with Graves' hyperthyroidism. Material for sequencing was blood. V and J are TRBV20-1 and TRBJ1-2, with D unclear. The CDR3, as DNA: TGCAGTGCTAGGGGAGGGTACAATTTAGGCTACACCTCC. Amino acid sequence: CSARGGYNLGYTS.